This T cell receptor (beta chain) was found in a study of Graves' ophthalmopathy and Graves' hyperthyroidism. The authors amplified TCR beta CDR3 regions, and they did so from RNA transcripts for repertoire sequencing. An opening RT-PCR round employed HTBI primers and preceded a second-round multiplex PCR. TCRdb re-derived calls from the multiplex PCR reads in MiXCR, one entry per CDR3 protein. The table includes 300,000 to 500,000 distinct CDR3 sequences, roughly 14% detected once. Hyperthyroidism is called stable when no ophthalmopathy develops within 18 months of follow-up. Researchers turned away patients with other autoimmune diseases, uncontrolled infections, pregnancy or lactation. A 10 ml volume of fresh peripheral blood provided the PBMCs. The CDR3 spans 14 residues. Germline V gene lookup returns CDR1 MDHEN and CDR2 SYDVKM. With 6 bases clipped from V and 7 bases from J, the junction kept 8 bases outside the gene matches.

Material: peripheral blood. The chain has TRBV28 and TRBJ1-2, with 10 positions matching TRBD1. This TCR was recovered from a woman under 30 with stable Graves' hyperthyroidism. The CDR3 DNA sequence: TGTGCCAGCAGCCAAGGACAGGGGGAATTTGGCTACACCTTC. As protein: CASSQGQGEFGYTF.